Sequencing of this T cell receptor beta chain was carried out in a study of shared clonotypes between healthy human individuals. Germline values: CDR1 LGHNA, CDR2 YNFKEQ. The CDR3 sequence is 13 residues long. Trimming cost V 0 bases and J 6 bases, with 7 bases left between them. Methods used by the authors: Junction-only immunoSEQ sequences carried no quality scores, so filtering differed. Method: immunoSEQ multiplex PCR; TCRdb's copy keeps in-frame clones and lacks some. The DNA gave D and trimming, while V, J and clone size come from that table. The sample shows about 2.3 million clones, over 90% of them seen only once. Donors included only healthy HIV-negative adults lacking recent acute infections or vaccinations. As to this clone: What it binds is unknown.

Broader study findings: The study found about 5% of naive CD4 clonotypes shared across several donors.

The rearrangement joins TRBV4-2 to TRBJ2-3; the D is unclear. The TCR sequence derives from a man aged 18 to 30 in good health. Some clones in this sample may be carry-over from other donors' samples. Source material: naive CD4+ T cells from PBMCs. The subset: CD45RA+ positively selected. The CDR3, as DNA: TGTGCCAGCAGCCAAGATCTGAGCGATACGCAGTATTTT. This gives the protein CASSQDLSDTQYF.